A selection of T cell receptor beta chains follows, all from one sample in a study of OX40 agonist ivuxolimab in advanced cancers. The table came from immunoSEQ multiplex PCR; TCRdb's copy has only in-frame clones and leaves some out. The sample includes 70,000 to 95,000 clones, 80% to 85% of them seen just once. Specimen: CD4+ or CD8+ T cells sorted from blood, collected in a trial of the OX40 agonist ivuxolimab. All receptors derive from an adult with an advanced solid tumor such as melanoma, head and neck, liver or kidney cancer. Each CDR3 is given with its conserved first and last residue. A D gene is named only where the DNA matches it firmly. Clone size is stated in some rows and not others, as once, few, many or a class when expanded.

- TRBJ1-1 TRBV7-9 - TGTGCCAGCAGCCCGAAGACACCAGAAGCTTTCTTT CASSPKTPEAFF
- TRBJ1-1 TRBV19 - TGTGCCAGTAGTATTTTGGGGGCCAAGACTGAAGCTTTCTTT CASSILGAKTEAFF
TRBD2 TRBJ2-1 TRBV13 - TGTGCCAGCAGCCTGCCCCTGGGTCCTAGCGGGGGGGCACATGAGCAGTTCTTC CASSLPLGPSGGAHEQFF
TRBD1 TRBJ1-1 TRBV7-2 - TGTGCCAGCAGCCCCTCGATTGGACAGGGGACCACTGAAGCTTTCTTT CASSPSIGQGTTEAFF
- TRBJ1-2 TRBV6-1 few TGTGCCAGCAGTGAAACGGGCTACTATGGCTACACCTTC CASSETGYYGYTF
TRBD1 TRBJ2-3 TRBV4-3 - TGCGCCAGCAGCCAACGAAGACAGGGGGGAACAGATACGCAGTATTTT CASSQRRQGGTDTQYF
TRBD1 TRBJ1-5 TRBV4-2 - TGTGCCAGCAGCCAAGACCTGGACAGGGCCTATCAGCCCCAGCATTTT CASSQDLDRAYQPQHF
- TRBJ1-2 TRBV5-8 - TGTGCCAGCAGCTTGTCGGGGTTCGACAGCTATGGCTACACCTTC CASSLSGFDSYGYTF
TRBD1 TRBJ2-2 TRBV9 - TGTGCCAGCAGCGTAGGGACAGGGGGTCTTTGGCCCGGGGAGCTGTTTTTT CASSVGTGGLWPGELFF
TRBD1 TRBJ1-2 TRBV11-2 - TGTGCCAGCAGTAGGGACAGGGCGTTCTATGGCTACACCTTC CASSRDRAFYGYTF
- TRBJ1-4 TRBV27 - TGTGCCAGCAGTTTAGAGGGACGGGGAAAACTGTTTTTT CASSLEGRGKLFF
TRBD2 TRBJ2-5 TRBV7-2 once TGTGCCAGCAGCCCTAGGACTAGCGGGGGGGCCGTGACCCAGTACTTC CASSPRTSGGAVTQYF
- TRBJ2-5 TRBV9 - TGTGCCAGCGCCAGGGCGGGCTCAGAGACCCAGTACTTC CASARAGSETQYF
- TRBJ1-4 TRBV7-9 once TGTGCCAGCAGCTTAGGGCAGGGGAGGGAAAAACTGTTTTTT CASSLGQGREKLFF
TRBD1 TRBJ2-5 TRBV6-5 - TGTGCCAGCAGTCCCGGGACAGGGGATGAGACCCAGTACTTC CASSPGTGDETQYF
- TRBJ1-4 TRBV19 - TGTGCCAGTAGTATGATGGGCTCGAAGGTGGGCGAAAAACTGTTTTTT CASSMMGSKVGEKLFF
- TRBJ1-6 TRBV7-8 few TGTGCCAGCAGCTTCCAGGCAGTGAATTCACCCCTCCACTTT CASSFQAVNSPLHF
- TRBJ2-3 TRBV11-2 - TGTGCCAGCAGCTTAGATTCGACTGCTCTGGCTAGGCAGTATTTT CASSLDSTALARQYF
TRBD1 TRBJ1-6 TRBV30 once TGTGCCTGGACCTCCGGCCCCCCCGGGACAGGGACACCCCTCCACTTT CAWTSGPPGTGTPLHF
- TRBJ1-5 TRBV19 few TGTGCCAGTACCCCAAGGCAGGGCAATCAGCCCCAGCATTTT CASTPRQGNQPQHF
- TRBJ1-1 TRBV9 few TGTGCCAGCAGCCTGGAGGTGAACACTGAAGCTTTCTTT CASSLEVNTEAFF
- TRBJ2-2 TRBV5-1 - TGCGCCAGCAGCTTGGTGGGCTCGGGCACCGGGGAGCTGTTTTTT CASSLVGSGTGELFF
- TRBJ1-5 TRBV28 - TGTGCCAGCAGTTTGGCCGGGGGGGGAAATCAGCCCCAGCATTTT CASSLAGGGNQPQHF
- TRBJ1-5 TRBV28 - TGTGCCAGCAGTCTTGATAATCGCAATCAGCCCCAGCATTTT CASSLDNRNQPQHF
TRBD1 TRBJ1-2 TRBV5-6 once TGTGCCAGCAGCCCGGGACAGGCTTTTCGCGGCTACACCTTC CASSPGQAFRGYTF
TRBD1 TRBJ1-2 TRBV5-1 few TGCGCCAGCAGCTTGCGGTCGACAGGGTTCTATGGCTACACCTTC CASSLRSTGFYGYTF
TRBD2 TRBJ2-5 TRBV5-1 - TGCGCCAGCGGGATTGGGCTAGCGGGGGAAGAGACCCAGTACTTC CASGIGLAGEETQYF
TRBD1 TRBJ1-6 TRBV7-2 - TGTGCCAGCAGCCCGGACAGGACCTCACCCCTCCACTTT CASSPDRTSPLHF
TRBD2 TRBJ2-7 TRBV11-2 - TGTGCCAGCAGCTCCCCCGGTTCGATTAGCGGGGGCCCCACCTACGAGCAGTACTTC CASSSPGSISGGPTYEQYF